A single sample is the source of the 22 T cell receptor beta chains below, sequenced in a study of shared clonotypes between healthy human individuals. Generated by immunoSEQ multiplex PCR, the TCRdb table keeps only in-frame clones and is missing some. The repertoire holds roughly 1.4 million clones, with around 98.5% as singletons. The sample consisted of naive CD4+ T cells sorted from blood. The sample's subset: CD45RA+ positively selected. Receptors were obtained from a man aged 25 to 40 in good health.

The chain has TRBV28 and TRBJ1-2; D is perhaps TRBD1 (5 bases). CDR1 and CDR2 (germline): MDHEN, SYDVKM. This CDR3 comprises 13 residues. V dropped 2 bases and J dropped 4 bases, with 8 bases sitting between them. The CDR3, as DNA: TGTGCCAGCAGTTTACGGAGGGGCTATGGCTACACCTTC. Amino acids: CASSLRRGYGYTF.

This chain joins TRBV4-3 and TRBJ2-1, with D uncertain. CDR3 length: 13 amino acids. V dropped 8 bases and J dropped 7 bases, with 15 bases sitting between them. Germline CDR1 and CDR2: LGHNA and YSLEER. The CDR3 protein is CASRTHFINEQFF. Written as DNA, the CDR3 is TGCGCCAGCCGTACTCACTTTATAAATGAGCAGTTCTTC.

J is TRBJ2-7 and V is TRBV28, with 7 bases identical to TRBD1. Unmatched junction bases numbered 10, after V lost 11 bases and J lost 0 bases. The CDR3 is 14 residues long. CDR1 and CDR2 (germline): MDHEN, SYDVKM. CDR3 nucleotides: TGTGCCTTAGCAGGGGGACAGACCTCCTACGAGCAGTACTTC. Its translation: CALAGGQTSYEQYF.

The chain is built from TRBV10-1 and TRBJ2-7; no reliable D call. Trimming pared 2 bases from V and 3 bases from J, leaving 8 bases between. The CDR3 is 13 residues long. CDR1 and CDR2 (germline): WNHNN, SYGVQD (reference sequence). CDR3 in DNA: TGCGCCAGCAGTGAGGGTCCAGTCTACGAGCAGTACTTC. Its translation: CASSEGPVYEQYF.

On this clone: An end of the junction does not agree with germline; a read error may underlie this. This chain links TRBV5-8 with TRBJ1-2; possibly TRBD1 for D (5 bases). CDR3 size: 17 residues. The germline V gene encodes CDR1 SGHTS and CDR2 YDEGEE. Written as DNA, the CDR3 is TGTGCCAGCAGGGGGCGAGGATTTGGAGGATCGGACTATGGCTACATCTTC. Amino acid sequence: CASRGRGFGGSDYGYIF.

The chain recombines TRBV27 with TRBJ1-5; no clear D gene. CDR1 and CDR2 (germline): MNHEY, SMNVEV (reference sequence). This CDR3 comprises 15 residues. Trimming took 2 bases from V and 4 from J, leaving 12 bases between them. The CDR3 coding sequence is TGTGCCAGCAGTTTAACAGCGTCCAATAATCAGCCCCAGCATTTT. Amino acids: CASSLTASNNQPQHF.

The chain recombines TRBV7-8 with TRBJ2-3; possible D gene TRBD2, 6 bases. The CDR3 length is 16 residues. Trimming took off 1 base at V and 0 bases at J, with 11 bases between the two ends. Per germline, CDR1 SGHVS and CDR2 FQNEAQ. The CDR3 reads CASSLGGLLSTDTQYF. CDR3 DNA: TGTGCCAGCAGCTTAGGGGGACTCTTGAGCACAGATACGCAGTATTTT.

The chain has TRBV28 and TRBJ2-7, with D tentatively TRBD1 (6 bases). Germline V gene data show CDR1 as MDHEN and CDR2 as SYDVKM. CDR3 size: 16 residues. V dropped 2 bases and J dropped 3 bases, with 17 bases sitting between them. CDR3 region: CASSLTPTGIGYEQYF. The CDR3 DNA reads as TGTGCCAGCAGTTTAACGCCGACAGGAATTGGCTACGAGCAGTACTTC.

The V gene is TRBV28, the J gene TRBJ1-2; 7 bases are shared with TRBD1. Germline V gene lookup returns CDR1 MDHEN and CDR2 SYDVKM. The CDR3 consists of 14 residues. Germline trimming cut 5 bases from V and 3 bases from J; bases unmatched to any gene: 6. The CDR3 sequence: CASSLRGGHYGYTF. The CDR3 DNA sequence: TGTGCCAGCAGTCTCAGGGGGGGTCACTATGGCTACACCTTC.

This CDR3 is CATAGGFFSSYNEQFF. DNA for the CDR3: TGTGCCACCGCAGGGGGCTTCTTTAGCTCCTACAATGAGCAGTTCTTC. The chain joins TRBV5-5 to TRBJ2-1; TRBD1 matches at 8 bases. Losses at the gene ends were 9 bases for V and 0 bases for J; bases not matched to a gene: 11. Per the germline V gene, CDR1 is SGHKS and CDR2 is YYEKEE (reference sequence). This CDR3 has 16 amino acids.

The V gene is TRBV28, the J gene TRBJ1-2; a possible D gene is TRBD1 (5 bases). CDR3 length: 16 residues. V gave up 5 bases and J gave up 3 bases, with 19 bases separating them. Germline V gene data show CDR1 as MDHEN and CDR2 as SYDVKM. The CDR3 sequence is CASSTNTGGAYYGYTF. In DNA form, the CDR3 reads TGTGCCAGCAGTACCAATACGGGAGGGGCTTACTATGGCTACACCTTC.

The J gene is TRBJ1-1, the V gene TRBV6-5, with D hard to call. Trimming removed 5 bases from V and 2 bases from J, with 6 bases in between. The CDR3 has 12 residues. Germline V gene lookup returns CDR1 MNHEY and CDR2 SVGAGI. This chain's CDR3 is CASSPHNTEAFF. CDR3 DNA sequence: TGTGCCAGCAGTCCCCACAACACTGAAGCTTTCTTT.

The V call is TRBV6-5, the J call TRBJ1-2; tentatively, D is TRBD1 (5 bases). Trimming took off 6 bases at V and 3 bases at J, with 14 bases between the two ends. CDR1 is MNHEY and CDR2 is SVGAGI in the germline V gene. The CDR3 spans 14 residues. CDR3 DNA: TGTGCCAGCAGGACCCTGACAGAGCACTATGGCTACACCTTC. This encodes CASRTLTEHYGYTF.

A word on this clone: Other DNA sequences in the same sample also yield this CDR3. J is TRBJ1-1 and V is TRBV5-1; D perhaps matches TRBD1 (5 bases). The CDR3 length is 14 residues. Germline-derived CDR1 and CDR2 are SGHRS and YFSETQ. Trimming stripped 0 bases from V and 1 base from J, with 7 bases between. In nucleotides, the CDR3 is TGCGCCAGCAGCTTGGGGGGCTGGAACACTGAAGCTTTCTTT. Its translation: CASSLGGWNTEAFF. Complete variable domain (other parts from reference TRBV5-1 and TRBJ1-1): KAGVTQTPRYLIKTRGQQVTLSCSPISGHRSVSWYQQTPGQGLQFLFEYFSETQRNKGNFPGRFSGRQFSNSRSEMNVSTLELGDSALYLCASSLGGWNTEAFFGQGTRLTVV.

The CDR3 loop is CASSSRVRLKPDTQYF. The CDR3 coding sequence is TGTGCCAGCAGTTCGCGCGTAAGACTAAAACCGGATACGCAGTATTTT. The V call is TRBV27, the J call TRBJ2-3, with D possibly matching TRBD2 (5 bases). The CDR3 totals 16 residues. V lost 4 bases to trimming and J lost 6 bases, with 20 bases between them. In germline, CDR1 is MNHEY, CDR2 SMNVEV (reference sequence).

The gene calls are TRBV25-1 and TRBJ2-7; D perhaps matches TRBD1 (6 bases). CDR1 and CDR2 (germline): MGHDK, SYGVNS. Trimming took 1 base from V and 6 from J, leaving 19 bases between them. The CDR3 is 16 residues long. The CDR3, as DNA: TGTGCCAGCAGTGAATTAGGCCAGGGGCCACGGGGCGAGCAGTACTTC. The encoded protein is CASSELGQGPRGEQYF.

The rearrangement uses TRBV27 and TRBJ2-7; 13 nucleotides line up with TRBD2. Losses at the gene ends were 5 bases for V and 3 bases for J; bases not matched to a gene: 7. The germline V gene has CDR1 MNHEY and CDR2 SMNVEV (reference sequence). The CDR3 has 16 residues. Here the CDR3 reads CASSRTSGRDGYEQYF. CDR3 sequence (DNA): TGTGCCAGCAGTCGAACTAGCGGGAGGGACGGCTACGAGCAGTACTTC.

The chain combines TRBV5-1 with TRBJ1-2; D gene ambiguous. The V gene's germline CDR1 is SGHRS and CDR2 YFSETQ. The CDR3 is 15 residues long. Trimming removed 2 bases at V and 8 bases at J, with 19 bases between. CDR3 DNA sequence: TGCGCCAGCAGCTTTATGCTGGGCAAAGGCGACGGCTACACCTTC. Translated: CASSFMLGKGDGYTF.

The V gene is TRBV2, the J gene TRBJ1-3; D not resolved. The CDR3 sequence is 13 residues long. Germline V gene data show CDR1 as SNHLY and CDR2 as FYNNEI. The ends were cut back, 5 bases at V and 0 bases at J, with 5 bases in the middle. CDR3 in amino acids: CASSYTSGNTIYF. CDR3 DNA sequence: TGTGCCAGCAGTTATACCTCTGGAAACACCATATATTTT.

This chain links TRBV28 with TRBJ2-7; maybe TRBD1 (5 bases). V was trimmed by 5 bases and J by 3 bases, leaving 14 bases between them. The germline CDR1 and CDR2 sequences are MDHEN and SYDVKM. The CDR3 is 14 residues long. The CDR3 reads CASSRTGKHYEQYF. CDR3 DNA sequence: TGTGCCAGCAGTCGCACAGGAAAGCACTACGAGCAGTACTTC.

The chain uses TRBV30 and TRBJ1-3; D call uncertain. Trimming cost V 5 bases and J 5 bases, with 4 bases left between them. CDR1 is GTSNPN, CDR2 SVGIG, per germline (reference sequence). The CDR3 runs to 10 residues. The CDR3, as DNA: TGTGCCTGGGGCAGAAACACCATATATTTT. Amino acid sequence: CAWGRNTIYF. The full variable domain, completed using reference TRBV30 and TRBJ1-3, is SQTIHQWPATLVQPVGSPLSLECTVEGTSNPNLYWYRQAAGRGLQLLFYSVGIGQISSEVPQNLSASRPQDRQFILSSKKLLLSDSGFYLCAWGRNTIYFGEGSWLTVV.

To note about this clone: Other DNA variants within this sample encode the same CDR3. In DNA form, the CDR3 reads TGCGCCAGCAGCTTGGAACCTGGAGATCAGCCCCAGCATTTT. It encodes CASSLEPGDQPQHF. This chain connects TRBV5-1 to TRBJ1-5; the D is unclear. CDR1 and CDR2 (germline): SGHRS, YFSETQ. The length of the CDR3 is 14 residues. V was cut by 0 bases and J by 5 bases, with 9 bases left in between. Drawing the rest from reference TRBV5-1 and TRBJ1-5, the complete variable domain is KAGVTQTPRYLIKTRGQQVTLSCSPISGHRSVSWYQQTPGQGLQFLFEYFSETQRNKGNFPGRFSGRQFSNSRSEMNVSTLELGDSALYLCASSLEPGDQPQHFGDGTRLSIL.